This entry concerns a single TCR beta chain. This sample is drawn from a study of blood T cell repertoires in COVID-19. Turning to the study itself: There were acute and convalescent COVID-19 samples, and they came from the United States, Italy and Spain.

The CDR3 has 18 amino acids. In germline, CDR1 is MGHRA, CDR2 YSYEKL. V was cut by 1 base and J by 0 bases, with 19 bases left in between. Clones were read by immunoSEQ multiplex PCR, and TCRdb kept only the in-frame ones, dropping some. The profile shows about 210,000 clones, 70% to 90% of them singletons. The sample taken for sequencing was peripheral blood. This receptor was obtained from a man between 60 and 75 years old with acute or convalescent COVID-19. V and J are TRBV4-1 and TRBJ2-7; D is possibly TRBD1 (6 bases). Here the CDR3 DNA reads TGCGCCAGCAGCCAAGCCCATTCCCTGGGGGCGGCCTCCTACGAGCAGTACTTC. As protein: CASSQAHSLGAASYEQYF.